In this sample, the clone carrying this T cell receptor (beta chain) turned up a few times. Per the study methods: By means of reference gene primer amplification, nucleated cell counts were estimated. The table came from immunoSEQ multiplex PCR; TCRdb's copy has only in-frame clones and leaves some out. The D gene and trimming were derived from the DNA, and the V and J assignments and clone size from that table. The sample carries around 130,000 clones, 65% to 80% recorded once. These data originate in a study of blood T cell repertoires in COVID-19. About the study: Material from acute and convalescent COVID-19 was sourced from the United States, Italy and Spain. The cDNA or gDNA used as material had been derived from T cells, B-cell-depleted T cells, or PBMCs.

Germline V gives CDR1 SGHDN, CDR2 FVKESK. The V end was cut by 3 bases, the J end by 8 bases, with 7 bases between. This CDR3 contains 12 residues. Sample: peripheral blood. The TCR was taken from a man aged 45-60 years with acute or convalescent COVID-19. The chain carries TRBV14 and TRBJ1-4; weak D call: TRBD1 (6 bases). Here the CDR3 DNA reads TGTGCCAGCAGCCAGGGGACAGAAAAACTGTTTTTT. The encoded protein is CASSQGTEKLFF.